Below, 23 T cell receptor beta chains from the same sample are listed, as sequenced in a study of response to subunit inactivated influenza vaccine. One entry per CDR3 protein, called by TCRdb with MiXCR from the RT-PCR reads. The sample consists of approximately 700,000 distinct CDR3 sequences, 15% to 19% of them appearing once. This specimen consisted of PBMCs from blood, obtained 11 to 12 days after vaccination. The receptor set was obtained from a man between 45 and 60 years old who received an inactivated influenza vaccine.

This clonotype has just a few counts. V usage is TRBV29-1 and J usage is TRBJ2-7, with D perhaps TRBD2 (6 bases). V was clipped by 6 bases and J by 5 bases, with 20 bases between them. The V gene's germline CDR1 is SQVTM and CDR2 ANQGSEA. CDR3 size: 14 residues. CDR3 protein: CSVALRLAWHEQYF. CDR3 coding DNA: TGCAGCGTGGCGCTAAGGCTAGCGTGGCACGAGCAGTACTTC.

This clonotype has a handful of counts. The chain joins TRBV12-3 or TRBV12-4 to TRBJ2-2; unclear D gene. CDR3 length equals 16 residues. V lost 3 bases to trimming and J lost 6 bases, with 17 bases between them. The CDR3, as DNA: TGTGCCAGCAGTTTGCTAGGCGAGTTGGCATCCGGGGAGCTGTTTTTT. Protein product: CASSLLGELASGELFF.

In its sample, this clonotype was seen a few times. The rearrangement joins TRBV6-5 to TRBJ2-1, with D perhaps assigned TRBD1 or TRBD2 (5 bases each). The V end was cut by 7 bases, the J end by 9 bases, with 13 bases between. Germline CDR1 reads MNHEY; CDR2 reads SVGAGI. This CDR3 comprises 12 residues. CDR3 sequence (DNA): TGTGCCAGCACCTCCGGGACGCGTGAGCAGTTCTTC. It codes for CASTSGTREQFF.

This clonotype has a count of ten or more. The chain recombines TRBV12-3 or TRBV12-4 with TRBJ2-1; 9 bases fit TRBD1. The length of the CDR3 is 15 residues. V gave up 8 bases and J gave up 4 bases; unmatched junction bases: 9. CDR3 sequence reads: CASRTGTGNYNEQFF. The DNA of the CDR3 is TGTGCCAGCCGAACGGGGACAGGGAATTACAATGAGCAGTTCTTC.

This clonotype has more than one count but fewer than ten. The genes are TRBV6-1 and TRBJ2-7, with TRBD2 identical over 8 bases. Germline CDR1 is MNHNS and CDR2 is SASEGT. This CDR3 has 16 amino acids. The V segment lost 6 bases and the J segment 0 bases; nucleotides outside the gene matches: 10. DNA for the CDR3: TGTGCCAGCAGGGATACAAGCGGGGGCCTCTCCTACGAGCAGTACTTC. Translated: CASRDTSGGLSYEQYF.

In this sample, this clonotype turned up a few times. This chain joins TRBV28 and TRBJ2-3; 9 bases agree with TRBD2. The V segment lost 3 bases and the J segment 4 bases; nucleotides outside the gene matches: 8. Germline loops: CDR1 MDHEN, CDR2 SYDVKM. This CDR3 has 16 residues. The CDR3, as DNA: TGTGCCAGCAGTTTTGGGGGTATAGCGGGAGCAGATACGCAGTATTTT. As protein: CASSFGGIAGADTQYF.

The chain links TRBV3-1 to TRBJ2-7, with D possibly being TRBD1 or TRBD2 (5 bases each). CDR3 length equals 13 residues. Per the germline V gene, CDR1 is LGHDT and CDR2 is YNNKEL (reference sequence). Trimming took off 4 bases at V and 5 bases at J, with 12 bases between the two ends. The CDR3 spells CASSRYVGDEQYF. In DNA form, the CDR3 reads TGTGCCAGCAGCCGGTATGTGGGGGACGAGCAGTACTTC.

The gene calls are TRBV20-1 and TRBJ2-1, with 7 bases fitting TRBD1. Germline V gene sequence: CDR1 DFQATT, CDR2 SNEGSKA (reference sequence). V shed 5 bases and J 0 bases; nucleotides not matched to a gene: 4. The CDR3 runs 14 residues. CDR3 amino acids: CSAVGGYSYNEQFF. The CDR3 region has the DNA TGCAGTGCTGTAGGGGGCTACTCCTACAATGAGCAGTTCTTC.

In this sample, this clonotype turned up a few times. The chain recombines TRBV20-1 with TRBJ2-7; 7 bases agree with TRBD2. Germline V gene sequence: CDR1 DFQATT, CDR2 SNEGSKA (reference sequence). Losses at the gene ends were 4 bases for V and 5 bases for J; bases not matched to a gene: 11. The CDR3 has 14 amino acids. The CDR3 loop is CSAIIPSGFNEQYF. CDR3 DNA: TGCAGTGCTATTATCCCTAGCGGATTTAACGAGCAGTACTTC.

A few counts support this clonotype. The V and J genes are TRBV12-3 or TRBV12-4 and TRBJ1-2; 7 bases are shared with TRBD1. V lost 8 bases to trimming and J lost 5 bases; unmatched junction nucleotides: 8. CDR3 length: 13 amino acids. Here the CDR3 DNA reads TGTGCCAGCCAGGGGGGGGCCTCATATGGCTACACCTTC. The encoded protein is CASQGGASYGYTF.

A word on this clonotype: A much larger clone differs from this one at a single base, so this may be a read error. The chain is built from TRBV5-1 and TRBJ2-7, with TRBD2 as a possible D gene (6 bases). Germline V gene sequence: CDR1 SGHRS, CDR2 YFSETQ. CDR3 length: 15 residues. Trimming shortened V by 1 base and J by 3 bases, and 14 bases separated the two germline ends. CDR3 protein: CASSLPGLASYEQYF. The CDR3 nucleotides are TGCGCCAGCAGCTTGCCCGGGCTAGCGAGCTACGAGCAGTACTTC.

The chain uses TRBV19 and TRBJ2-2, with TRBD2 matching 10 bases. CDR3 size: 18 residues. V was clipped by 0 bases and J by 3 bases; unmatched bases: 7. The germline gives CDR1 LNHDA, CDR2 SQIVND (reference sequence). The CDR3 protein is CASSIDRTSGDYTGELFF. The CDR3 DNA sequence: TGTGCCAGTAGTATAGACAGGACTAGCGGCGACTACACCGGGGAGCTGTTTTTT.

This clonotype was observed a handful of times. This CDR3 is CSARNRENQPQHF. CDR3 sequence (DNA): TGCAGTGCTAGAAACAGGGAAAATCAGCCCCAGCATTTT. The chain employs TRBV20-1 and TRBJ1-5; weak D call: TRBD1 (6 bases). CDR1 is DFQATT, CDR2 SNEGSKA, per germline (reference sequence). This CDR3 comprises 13 residues. V was pared by 2 bases and J by 4 bases, with 9 bases between.

The genes are TRBV12-3 or TRBV12-4 and TRBJ2-3; TRBD2 agrees at 8 bases. This CDR3 region has 13 residues. Trimming took 6 bases from V and 5 from J; bases not matched to a gene: 4. The CDR3 DNA sequence: TGTGCCAGCAGGCCGGGACTAGAAGATACGCAGTATTTT. Its protein is CASRPGLEDTQYF.

This clonotype was observed a few times. The J gene is TRBJ1-1, the V gene TRBV6-2 or TRBV6-3; 7 positions agree with TRBD1. The CDR3 loop spans 13 amino acids. V lost 4 bases to trimming and J lost 14 bases; unmatched junction nucleotides: 13. Germline values: CDR1 MNHEY, CDR2 SVGEGT. This CDR3 is CASSSSGTARMFF. CDR3 bases: TGTGCCAGCAGTTCCTCAGGGACAGCCCGAATGTTCTTT.

The table lists this clonotype with a few counts. The V call is TRBV5-1, the J call TRBJ2-1; 8 positions match TRBD2. Trimming took 4 bases from V and 15 from J; bases not matched to a gene: 12. This CDR3 has 13 residues. From germline, CDR1 is SGHRS and CDR2 YFSETQ. The CDR3: CASSTASLAEGFF. The DNA for the CDR3 is TGCGCCAGCAGCACGGCGTCACTAGCGGAAGGGTTCTTC.

This chain joins TRBV20-1 and TRBJ2-5; D is possibly TRBD1 (6 bases). The CDR3 is 14 amino acids. Trimming removed 5 bases at V and 4 bases at J, with 17 bases between. CDR1 and CDR2 (germline): DFQATT, SNEGSKA (reference sequence). DNA for the CDR3: TGCAGTGCTTTTAGGGGCAGGGGTCGAGAGACCCAGTACTTC. Protein sequence: CSAFRGRGRETQYF.

The genes are TRBV12-3 or TRBV12-4 and TRBJ2-3; the match to TRBD1 covers 7 bases. With 8 bases clipped from V and 4 bases from J, the junction kept 12 bases outside the gene matches. The CDR3 length is 15 residues. The DNA of the CDR3 is TGTGCCAGCCTCCTGAGGGGGCTTATATCAGATACGCAGTATTTT. Encoded protein: CASLLRGLISDTQYF.

This clonotype was found a few times. The chain's CDR3 is CATSSGVFDTQYF. The CDR3 nucleotides read TGTGCCACCAGCAGTGGAGTATTCGATACGCAGTATTTT. The chain links TRBV15 to TRBJ2-3; D unresolved. The CDR3 loop spans 13 amino acids. V was clipped by 3 bases and J by 6 bases, with 10 bases between them. Germline V lookup: CDR1 LNHNV, CDR2 YYDKDF (reference sequence).

This clonotype showed up just a few times. V and J are TRBV7-9 and TRBJ2-3, with TRBD2 matching 12 bases. V lost 7 bases and J lost 0; bases outside the gene matches: 2. CDR1 is SEHNR and CDR2 is FQNEAQ in the germline V gene (reference sequence). CDR3 size: 15 residues. CDR3 loop: CASTLAGGSTDTQYF. In nucleotides, the CDR3 is TGTGCCAGCACCCTAGCGGGAGGGAGCACAGATACGCAGTATTTT.

The V and J genes are TRBV4-1 and TRBJ2-7; D perhaps matches TRBD2 (6 bases). Germline CDR1 MGHRA, CDR2 YSYEKL. Trimming took 4 bases from V and 1 from J, leaving 14 bases between them. This CDR3 has 15 residues. The chain's CDR3 is CASSPRDGTSYEQYF. In DNA form, the CDR3 reads TGCGCCAGCAGCCCCCGGGACGGGACTTCCTACGAGCAGTACTTC.

The chain employs TRBV11-2 and TRBJ1-6; no reliable D call. V was shortened by 3 bases and J by 7 bases, with 4 bases between the two germline ends. The germline gives CDR1 SGHAT, CDR2 FQNNGV. The CDR3 length is 12 residues. Here the CDR3 DNA reads TGTGCCAGCAGCTTCCAGAATTCACCCCTCCACTTT. Protein sequence: CASSFQNSPLHF.

This sequence joins TRBV11-1 and TRBJ1-1; 10 nucleotides agree with TRBD1. J gave up 12 bases and V 7 bases, and 11 bases lay outside the gene matches. Per germline, CDR1 SGHAT and CDR2 FQDESV (reference sequence). There are 13 residues in the CDR3. In DNA, the CDR3 is TGTGCCAGCACCTCGACCGGGGACAGGGGACCTTTCTTT. This encodes CASTSTGDRGPFF.